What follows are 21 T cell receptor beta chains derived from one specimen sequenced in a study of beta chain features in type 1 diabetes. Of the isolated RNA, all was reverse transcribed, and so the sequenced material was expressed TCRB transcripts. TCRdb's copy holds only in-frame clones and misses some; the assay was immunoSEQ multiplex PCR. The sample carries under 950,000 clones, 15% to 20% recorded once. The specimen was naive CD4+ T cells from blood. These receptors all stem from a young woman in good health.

CDR3 coding DNA: TGCAGCATGAAGACAGGGGGCTTCTCCCCGAAGACCTACAATGAGCAGTTCTTC. The encoded protein is CSMKTGGFSPKTYNEQFF. The chain links TRBV29-1 to TRBJ2-1; TRBD1 agrees at 10 bases. The CDR3 contains 18 residues. V shed 8 bases, J shed 2 bases, and the junction held 18 bases outside the gene matches. Germline assignment: CDR1 SQVTM and CDR2 ANQGSEA.

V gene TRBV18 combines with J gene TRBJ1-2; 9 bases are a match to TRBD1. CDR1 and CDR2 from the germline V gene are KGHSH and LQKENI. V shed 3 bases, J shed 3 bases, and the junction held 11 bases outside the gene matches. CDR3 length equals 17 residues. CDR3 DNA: TGTGCCAGCTCACCCTACACACCGGGACAGGGTGACTATGGCTACACCTTC. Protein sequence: CASSPYTPGQGDYGYTF.

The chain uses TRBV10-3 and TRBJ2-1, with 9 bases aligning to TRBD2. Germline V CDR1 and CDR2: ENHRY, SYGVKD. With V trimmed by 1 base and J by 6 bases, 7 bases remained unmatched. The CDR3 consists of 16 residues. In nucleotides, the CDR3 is TGTGCCATCAGTGAGTGGGACCTAGCGGGGCGCAATGAGCAGTTCTTC. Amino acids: CAISEWDLAGRNEQFF.

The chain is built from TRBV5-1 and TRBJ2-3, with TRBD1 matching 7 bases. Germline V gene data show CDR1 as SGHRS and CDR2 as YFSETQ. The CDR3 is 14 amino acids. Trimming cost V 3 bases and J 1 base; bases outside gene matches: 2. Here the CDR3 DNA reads TGCGCCAGCAGCTCAACAGGGGGCACAGATACGCAGTATTTT. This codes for CASSSTGGTDTQYF.

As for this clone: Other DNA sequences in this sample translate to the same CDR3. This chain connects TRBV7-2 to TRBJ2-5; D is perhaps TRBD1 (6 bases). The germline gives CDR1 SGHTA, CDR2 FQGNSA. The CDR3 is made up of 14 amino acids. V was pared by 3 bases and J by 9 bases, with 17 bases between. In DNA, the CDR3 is TGTGCCAGCAGCTTTTTTGCTTCAGGGGCACCCCAGTACTTC. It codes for CASSFFASGAPQYF.

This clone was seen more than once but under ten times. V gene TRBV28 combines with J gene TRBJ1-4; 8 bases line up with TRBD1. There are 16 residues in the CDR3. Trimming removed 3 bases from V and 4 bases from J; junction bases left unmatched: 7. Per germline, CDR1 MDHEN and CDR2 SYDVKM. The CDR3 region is CASSFRRGRINEKLFF. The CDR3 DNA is TGTGCCAGCAGTTTTCGCAGGGGGCGGATTAATGAAAAACTGTTTTTT.

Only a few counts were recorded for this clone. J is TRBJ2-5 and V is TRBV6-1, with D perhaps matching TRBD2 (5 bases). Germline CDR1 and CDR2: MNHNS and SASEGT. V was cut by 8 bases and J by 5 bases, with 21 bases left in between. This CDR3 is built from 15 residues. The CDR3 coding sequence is TGTGCCAGCGCAAAAACGGCTAGTCGAGGGGAGACCCAGTACTTC. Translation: CASAKTASRGETQYF.

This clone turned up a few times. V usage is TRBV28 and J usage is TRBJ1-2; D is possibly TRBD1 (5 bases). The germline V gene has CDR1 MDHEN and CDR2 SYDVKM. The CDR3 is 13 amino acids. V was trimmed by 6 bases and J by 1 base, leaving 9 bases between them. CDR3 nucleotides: TGTGCCAGCAGACGACAGAATAACTATGGCTACACCTTC. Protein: CASRRQNNYGYTF.

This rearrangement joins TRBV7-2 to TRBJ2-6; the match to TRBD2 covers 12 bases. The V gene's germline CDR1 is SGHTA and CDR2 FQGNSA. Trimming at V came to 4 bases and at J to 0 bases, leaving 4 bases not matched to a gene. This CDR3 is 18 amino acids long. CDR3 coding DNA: TGTGCCAGCAGCTCATGGACTAGCGGGAACTCTGGGGCCAACGTCCTGACTTTC. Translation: CASSSWTSGNSGANVLTF.

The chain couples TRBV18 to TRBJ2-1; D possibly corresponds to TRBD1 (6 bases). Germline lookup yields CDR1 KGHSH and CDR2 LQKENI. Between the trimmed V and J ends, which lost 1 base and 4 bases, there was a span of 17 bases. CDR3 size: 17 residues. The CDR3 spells CASSPRTTGAYYNEQFF. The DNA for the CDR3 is TGTGCCAGCTCACCACGTACGACAGGAGCCTATTACAATGAGCAGTTCTTC.

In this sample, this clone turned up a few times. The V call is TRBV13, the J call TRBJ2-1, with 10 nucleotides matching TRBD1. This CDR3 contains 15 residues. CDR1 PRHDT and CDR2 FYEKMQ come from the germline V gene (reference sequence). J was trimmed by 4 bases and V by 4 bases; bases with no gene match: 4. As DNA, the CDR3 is TGTGCCAGCAGCTCGGGACAGGGGCTGTACAATGAGCAGTTCTTC. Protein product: CASSSGQGLYNEQFF.

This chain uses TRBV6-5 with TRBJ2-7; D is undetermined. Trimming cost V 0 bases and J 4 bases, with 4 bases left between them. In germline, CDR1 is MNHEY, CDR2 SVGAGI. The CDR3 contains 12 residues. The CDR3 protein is CASSYSRYEQYF. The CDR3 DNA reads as TGTGCCAGCAGTTACTCGAGATACGAGCAGTACTTC.

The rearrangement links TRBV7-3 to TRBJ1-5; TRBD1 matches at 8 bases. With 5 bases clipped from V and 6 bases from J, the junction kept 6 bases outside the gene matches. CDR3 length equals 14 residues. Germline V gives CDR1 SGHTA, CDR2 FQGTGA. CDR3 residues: CASSLTGGSQPQHF. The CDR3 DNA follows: TGTGCCAGCAGCCTTACAGGGGGGAGTCAGCCCCAGCATTTT.

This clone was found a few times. CDR3 nucleotides: TGTGCCAGCAGCGTAGAGCACGGGGCGGCAGATACGCAGTATTTT. This translates into CASSVEHGAADTQYF. The chain couples TRBV9 to TRBJ2-3; D assignment may be TRBD1 or TRBD2 (5 bases each). V was cut by 0 bases and J by 4 bases, with 12 bases left in between. CDR1 is SGDLS and CDR2 is YYNGEE in the germline V gene. The CDR3 runs 15 residues.

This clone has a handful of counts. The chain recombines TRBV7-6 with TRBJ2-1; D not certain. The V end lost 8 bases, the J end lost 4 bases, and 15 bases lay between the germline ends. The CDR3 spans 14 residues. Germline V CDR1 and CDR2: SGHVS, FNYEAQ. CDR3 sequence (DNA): TGTGCCAGCGGATCAATGGACCGTTACAATGAGCAGTTCTTC. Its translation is CASGSMDRYNEQFF. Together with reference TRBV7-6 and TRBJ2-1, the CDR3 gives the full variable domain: GAGVSQSPRYKVTKRGQDVALRCDPISGHVSLYWYRQALGQGPEFLTYFNYEAQQDKSGLPNDRFSAERPEGSISTLTIQRTEQRDSAMYRCASGSMDRYNEQFFGPGTRLTVL.

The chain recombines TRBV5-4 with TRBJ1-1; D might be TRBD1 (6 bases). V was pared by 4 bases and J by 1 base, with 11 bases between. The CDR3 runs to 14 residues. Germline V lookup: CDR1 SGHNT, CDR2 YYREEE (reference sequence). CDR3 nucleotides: TGTGCCAGCAGCCCTCGACAGGAGAACACTGAAGCTTTCTTT. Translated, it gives CASSPRQENTEAFF.

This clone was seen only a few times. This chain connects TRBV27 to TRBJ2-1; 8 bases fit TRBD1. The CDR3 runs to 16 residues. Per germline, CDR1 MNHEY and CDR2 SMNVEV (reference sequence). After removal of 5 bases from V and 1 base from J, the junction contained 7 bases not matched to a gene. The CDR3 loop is CASSSRRTGSYNEQFF. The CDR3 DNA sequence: TGTGCCAGCAGTAGCCGACGGACAGGGTCCTACAATGAGCAGTTCTTC.

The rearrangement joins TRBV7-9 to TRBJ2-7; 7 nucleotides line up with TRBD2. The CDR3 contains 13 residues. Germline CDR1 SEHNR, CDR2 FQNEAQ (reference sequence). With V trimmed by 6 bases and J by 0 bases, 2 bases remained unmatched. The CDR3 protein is CASSWGGSYEQYF. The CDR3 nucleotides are TGTGCCAGCAGTTGGGGGGGCTCCTACGAGCAGTACTTC.

The CDR3: CASSLGQGVSDTQYF. CDR3 bases: TGCGCCAGCAGCCTAGGACAGGGGGTGTCAGATACGCAGTATTTT. V is TRBV4-3 and J is TRBJ2-3; TRBD1 aligns across 10 bases. The CDR3 is 15 residues long. In germline, CDR1 is LGHNA, CDR2 YSLEER. V trimming: 4 bases; J trimming: 4 bases; junction bases outside the gene matches: 5.

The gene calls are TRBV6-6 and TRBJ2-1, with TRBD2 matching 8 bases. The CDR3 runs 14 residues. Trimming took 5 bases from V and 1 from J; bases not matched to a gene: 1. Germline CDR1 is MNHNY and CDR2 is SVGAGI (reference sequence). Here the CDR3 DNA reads TGTGCCAGCAGTCAGCGGGAGTCCTACAATGAGCAGTTCTTC. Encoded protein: CASSQRESYNEQFF.

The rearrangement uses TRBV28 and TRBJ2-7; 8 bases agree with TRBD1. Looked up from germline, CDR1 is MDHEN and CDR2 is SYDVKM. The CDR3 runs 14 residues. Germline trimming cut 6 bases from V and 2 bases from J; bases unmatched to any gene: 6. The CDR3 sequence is CASRRTGITYEQYF. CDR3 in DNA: TGTGCCAGCAGGCGGACAGGGATCACCTACGAGCAGTACTTC.